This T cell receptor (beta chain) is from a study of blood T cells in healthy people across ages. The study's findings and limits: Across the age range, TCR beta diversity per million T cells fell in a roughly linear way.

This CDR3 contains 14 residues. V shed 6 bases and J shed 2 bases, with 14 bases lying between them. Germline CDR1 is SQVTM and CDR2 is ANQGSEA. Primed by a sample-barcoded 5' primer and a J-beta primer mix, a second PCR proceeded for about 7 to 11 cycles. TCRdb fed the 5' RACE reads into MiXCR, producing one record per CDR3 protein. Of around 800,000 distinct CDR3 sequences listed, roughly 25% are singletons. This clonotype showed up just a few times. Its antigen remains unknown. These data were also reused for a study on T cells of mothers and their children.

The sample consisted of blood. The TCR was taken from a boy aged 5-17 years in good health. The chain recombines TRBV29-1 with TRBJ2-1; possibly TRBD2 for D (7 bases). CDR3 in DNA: TGCAGCGTCGAGGGGGGGGAAACCTACAATGAGCAGTTCTTC. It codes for CSVEGGETYNEQFF.